The table lists the clone carrying this TCR beta chain with many counts. What it recognizes is unknown. Stability of Graves' hyperthyroidism was defined as absent ophthalmopathy progression within 18 months. Amplified TCR beta CDR3 regions came from RNA transcripts. TCR CDR3 regions were first amplified by RT-PCR with HTBI primers. Via MiXCR, TCRdb re-called the multiplex PCR reads, giving one row per CDR3 protein. The sample consists of 460,000 or so distinct CDR3 sequences, around 15% of them appearing once. This CDR3 has 15 residues. In germline, CDR1 is SGHNT, CDR2 YENEEA. V trimming: 1 base; J trimming: 4 bases; junction bases outside the gene matches: 3. These data are taken from a study of T cells in Graves' hyperthyroidism and ophthalmopathy. Study at large: Upon initial diagnosis and before any treatment, peripheral blood was collected. Study results and caveats: A model using 13 V-J features told ophthalmopathy apart from stable hyperthyroidism. Prediction of ophthalmopathy progression came a median 6.5 months pre-onset.

This TCR was recovered from a woman under 30 with Graves' hyperthyroidism. Sequencing was done on a sample of blood. V and J are TRBV11-3 and TRBJ2-1; 8 bases map to TRBD2. The CDR3 spells CASSLGTSRYNEQFF. The CDR3 DNA sequence: TGTGCCAGCAGCTTAGGGACTAGCAGATACAATGAGCAGTTCTTC.